The rows below give T cell receptor beta chains drawn from one sample of a study of blood T cell repertoires in COVID-19. Clones were read by immunoSEQ multiplex PCR, and TCRdb kept only the in-frame ones, dropping some. The sample gives under 150,000 clones, roughly 88% of which show up once; 28% is in the top ten. The source material was peripheral blood. The receptors originated from a human donor in a cohort sampled during active COVID-19. Both conserved end residues are trimmed from each CDR3.

cdr3_aa: ASSSGTAGGTEAF
v_call: TRBV5-1
cdr3_length: 13

cdr3_aa: ASSVGTLFNYGYT
v_call: TRBV9
cdr3_length: 13

cdr3_aa: SAQDRHGYT
v_call: TRBV20-1
cdr3_length: 9

cdr3_aa: SGFQVYEQY
v_call: TRBV20-1
cdr3_length: 9

cdr3_aa: ASSEHAGSGANVLT
v_call: TRBV6-4
cdr3_length: 14

cdr3_aa: ASSFAGRRGYT
v_call: TRBV12-3/TRBV12-4
cdr3_length: 11

cdr3_aa: ASSPRASGSQETQY
v_call: TRBV7-2
cdr3_length: 14

cdr3_aa: ASSSLGQLSSYNSPLH
v_call: TRBV13
cdr3_length: 16

cdr3_aa: ASRALGILNTEAF
v_call: TRBV19
cdr3_length: 13

cdr3_aa: ASSGTGETDTQY
v_call: TRBV5-1
cdr3_length: 12